This T cell receptor (beta chain) was captured in a study of PD-L1 blockade in urothelial cancer. Clones were read by immunoSEQ multiplex PCR, and TCRdb kept only the in-frame ones, dropping some. The table lists about 22,000 clones, around 91% of them singletons. The CDR3 runs to 17 residues. The junction had 12 bases not matched to a gene; V was cut back by 0 bases and J by 8 bases. Germline lookup yields CDR1 SGHDN and CDR2 FVKESK. The time point was: peripheral blood 6 weeks after treatment start. Sequencing was performed on PBMCs, taken around atezolizumab (anti-PD-L1) treatment. The rearrangement links TRBV14 to TRBJ2-1, with TRBD2 identical over 8 bases. The source is a woman aged 60 to 75 with urothelial cancer. The CDR3 loop is CASSQDWGGGPFYEQFF. DNA for the CDR3: TGTGCCAGCAGCCAAGACTGGGGCGGGGGGCCTTTCTATGAGCAGTTCTTC.